This T cell receptor beta chain is drawn from a study of T cell repertoires in cytomegalovirus infection. Study conclusions and caveats: Identification of carriers of CMV plus the relevant HLA was performed using cumulative public TCR beta family frequency. Ex vivo responses were dominated by HLA-C-restricted CMV-specific TCR beta clonotypes.

This clonotype has a handful of counts. The antigen is undetermined. A junction end diverges from the germline sequence, so it may reflect a read error. TCRdb reprocessed the reads via MiXCR and lists one record per CDR3 protein. The table records about 890,000 distinct CDR3 sequences, approximately 33% of them present only once. This CDR3 has 14 residues. The germline V gene encodes CDR1 MGHRA and CDR2 YSYEKL. The genes are TRBV4-1 and TRBJ2-2; possibly TRBD1 for D (6 bases). The sample consisted of cultured CD8+ T cells from PBMCs, taken from culture after CMV antigen stimulation. This TCR was sampled from a human donor in good health (CMV status not recorded). Some clones in this sample may be carry-over from other donors' samples. CDR3 amino acids: CASSHREWTGELFF. CDR3 sequence (DNA): TGCGCTAGCAGCCACAGGGAGTGGACCGGGGAGCTGTTTTTT.